The subject of this entry is one T cell receptor (beta chain). Its specificity is not known. This sample is part of a study of T cell responses to AZD1222 COVID-19 vaccine. Whole-study results and caveats: Recipients of AZD1222 seropositive at baseline numbered only 5 or 6.

Recipients boosted at about 4 weeks or about 12 weeks are pooled. The V end was cut by 2 bases, the J end by 4 bases, with 12 bases between. The CDR3 runs 14 residues. CDR1 is SGHKS, CDR2 YYEKEE, per germline (reference sequence). Clones were read by immunoSEQ multiplex PCR, and TCRdb kept only the in-frame ones, dropping some. The repertoire has 130,000 to 150,000 clones, around 83% of them found once; the top ten carry about 4.8%. The sample consisted of peripheral blood, taken 28 days after the second AZD1222 dose. The chain has TRBV5-5 and TRBJ1-1; weak D call: TRBD1 (5 bases). The sequence was obtained from an adult who received the AZD1222 COVID-19 vaccine. CDR3 in amino acids: CASSFSAGGTEAFF. The CDR3 DNA reads TGTGCCAGCAGCTTCTCCGCGGGGGGCACTGAAGCTTTCTTT.